This T cell receptor beta chain was recovered during a study of regulatory T cells in long-lasting Graves disease. Library construction for TCR beta used iRepertoire HTBI primers and Arm-PCR of CDR3 regions. TCRdb re-called the multiplex PCR reads with MiXCR, one entry per CDR3 protein. Found here are 510,000 or so distinct CDR3 sequences, around 12% of them singletons; the top ten hold almost 9%. In its sample, this clonotype was seen many times. Its cognate antigen is unknown. The germline CDR1 and CDR2 sequences are SEHNR and FQNEAQ (reference sequence). Trimming cost V 2 bases and J 5 bases, with 7 bases left between them. The CDR3 runs to 14 residues. Study-level results: Persistent disease favored TRBV28, TRBJ1-2 and TRBJ2-5.

The time point here: newly diagnosed GD, antithyroid drugs for less than 3 months. Researchers made the TCR library from RNA that was extracted from PBMCs. This sample was shared with a second study, whose subject was T cells in Graves' hyperthyroidism and ophthalmopathy. As that report states: Most clonotypes that expanded in the thyroid above 0.001 also showed up in blood.

The receptor was isolated from a woman between 25 and 40 years old with Graves disease. Sample: peripheral blood mononuclear cells (PBMCs), taken at new diagnosis, from a patient treated with antithyroid drugs. This rearrangement joins TRBV7-9 to TRBJ1-6; D remains ambiguous. The CDR3 DNA reads as TGTGCCAGCAGCTTACGCTTCGATAATTCACCCCTCCACTTT. Amino acid sequence: CASSLRFDNSPLHF.